This T cell receptor (beta chain) originates from a study of regulatory dendritic cells for organ transplantation. Regarding the study as a whole: Memory CD8+ clonal expansion seemed more limited with regulatory than mature dendritic cells. Among resting subsets, memory CD8+ cells contained the most alloreactive clonotypes. Memory CD8+ T cells were the most oligoclonal; naive cells were highly diverse.

CD4+ or CD8+ T cells were sorted as naive CD45RA+ or memory CD45RO+. Germline V gene sequence: CDR1 SGHTA, CDR2 FQGNSA. The CDR3 is made up of 15 amino acids. J was trimmed by 5 bases and V by 2 bases; bases with no gene match: 8. On this clone itself: Its specificity is unknown.

The protocol was immunoSEQ multiplex PCR, while the TCRdb copy is restricted to in-frame clones and leaves out a portion. The sample consists of 28,000 or so clones, roughly 85% of them appearing once. This receptor was obtained from a human donor in good health. V usage is TRBV7-2 and J usage is TRBJ1-2; 7 bases map to TRBD1. Sequences were obtained from naive CD4+ T cells from blood. The sample's subset: CD45RA+ naive T cells. The CDR3 sequence: CASSLTGALIYGYTF. For the CDR3, the DNA is TGTGCCAGCAGCTTAACAGGGGCGCTTATATATGGCTACACCTTC.